This T cell receptor beta chain was captured in a study of metastatic and nonmetastatic thyroid tumors. Study details: Repertoire data that came from the blood and tumor or nodule tissue of malignant and benign thyroid patients were compared. Broader study findings: The study reportedly found significantly higher TCR beta diversity in malignant thyroid tumors than benign nodules, in blood and tumor.

This clone was counted many times. What it binds is not known. Nobody among the patients had been given any treatment before thyroid surgery. Germline V lookup: CDR1 LNHDA, CDR2 SQIVND (reference sequence). The V end was cut by 1 base, the J end by 0 bases, with 9 bases between. The CDR3 runs to 16 residues. Per the authors' pipeline: The study took CDR3 differences across clinicopathological groups and made a distant-metastasis classifier for papillary thyroid cancer from them. TCRdb reanalyzed the PCR reads with MiXCR. The V and J calls here are based on TCRdb, not the publication. The sample holds over 35,000 clones; roughly 13% are singletons and the top ten take around 9.5%.

The receptor was isolated from a female donor with papillary thyroid cancer or a benign thyroid nodule (not recorded which). Some clones in this sample may be carry-over from other donors' samples. The sequencing input was blood. The chain recombines TRBV19 with TRBJ2-2; no reliable D call. The CDR3 here is CASSIVGSTNTGELFF. Here the CDR3 DNA reads TGTGCCAGTAGTATAGTAGGCAGTACGAACACCGGGGAGCTGTTTTTT.